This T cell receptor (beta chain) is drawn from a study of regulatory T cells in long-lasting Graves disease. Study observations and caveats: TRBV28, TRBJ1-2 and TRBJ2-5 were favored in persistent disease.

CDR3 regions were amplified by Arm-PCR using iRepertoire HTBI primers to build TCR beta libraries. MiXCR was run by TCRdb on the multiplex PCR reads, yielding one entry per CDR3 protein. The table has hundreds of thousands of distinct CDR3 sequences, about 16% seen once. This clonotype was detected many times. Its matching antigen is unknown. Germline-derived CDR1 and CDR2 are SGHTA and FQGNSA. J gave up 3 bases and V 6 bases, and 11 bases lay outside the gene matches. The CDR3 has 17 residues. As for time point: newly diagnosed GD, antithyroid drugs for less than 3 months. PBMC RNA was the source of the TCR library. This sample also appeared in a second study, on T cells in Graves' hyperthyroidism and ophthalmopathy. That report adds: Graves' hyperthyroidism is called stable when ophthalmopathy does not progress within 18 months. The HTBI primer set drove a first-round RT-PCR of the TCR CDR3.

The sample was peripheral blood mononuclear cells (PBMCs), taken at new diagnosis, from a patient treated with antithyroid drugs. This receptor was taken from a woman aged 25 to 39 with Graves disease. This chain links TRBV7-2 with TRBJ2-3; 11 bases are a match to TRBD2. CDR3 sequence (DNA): TGTGCCAGCAGACCGACAGGGACTAGCGGCTTTACAGATACGCAGTATTTT. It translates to CASRPTGTSGFTDTQYF.